The clone carrying this TCR beta chain has more than one count but fewer than ten. Its antigen is currently unknown. Donors sampled were nominally healthy, though unrecorded immune exposures were likely. The data belong to a study of cytomegalovirus exposure and HLA in healthy donors. General study points: Diagnosis of cytomegalovirus status made by the classifier reportedly showed high specificity and sensitivity. The productive fraction for most TCR beta V segments was about 90% or about 30% in an earlier analysis.

Vbeta (60) and Jbeta (13) primers were used in the PCR. Libraries were prepared by immunoSEQ multiplex PCR; TCRdb keeps only in-frame clonotypes and omits some of them. The data show about 160,000 clones, with around 64% seen just once and 2.8% held by the top ten. With 3 bases clipped from V and 7 bases from J, the junction kept 4 bases outside the gene matches. CDR1 SNHLY and CDR2 FYNNEI come from the germline V gene. CDR3 length equals 14 residues. The source of this sequence is a woman aged 30 to 39 in good health and CMV-seronegative. The sample comprised PBMCs. The genes are TRBV2 and TRBJ2-1, with 9 positions matching TRBD1. CDR3 coding DNA: TGTGCCAGCAGTGAGGACAGGGGTTCGAATGAGCAGTTCTTC. Encoded protein: CASSEDRGSNEQFF. The full variable domain, with the rest looked up from reference TRBV2 and TRBJ2-1, is EPEVTQTPSHQVTQMGQEVILRCVPISNHLYFYWYRQILGQKVEFLVSFYNNEISEKSEIFDDQFSVERPDGSNFTLKIRSTKLEDSAMYFCASSEDRGSNEQFFGPGTRLTVL.